These 10 T cell receptor beta chains share one sample of origin, sequenced in a study of blood T cell repertoires in COVID-19. The method was immunoSEQ multiplex PCR; TCRdb's version includes in-frame clones alone and lacks a portion of them. Of about 150,000 clones in the sample, 80% to 90% are singletons; the top ten hold approximately 6.1%. The sequencing input was peripheral blood. The receptors come from a man older than 75 with acute or convalescent COVID-19.

This clone was picked up one time. The chain couples TRBV30 to TRBJ1-5; a possible D gene is TRBD1 (6 bases). Germline V gives CDR1 GTSNPN, CDR2 SVGIG (reference sequence). The V end was cut by 2 bases, the J end by 4 bases, with 9 bases between. The CDR3 spans 13 residues. In nucleotides, the CDR3 is TGTGCCTGGAGTCACAGGGAAAATCAGCCCCAGCATTTT. This sequence encodes CAWSHRENQPQHF.

V is TRBV2 and J is TRBJ1-2, with TRBD1 identical over 7 bases. J lost 8 bases, V lost 6 bases, and 12 bases had no gene match. There are 14 residues in the CDR3. CDR1 is SNHLY and CDR2 is FYNNEI in the germline V gene. The DNA for the CDR3 is TGTGCCAGCAGCGTCGGGACAGCACTTGGGGGCTACACCTTC. This codes for CASSVGTALGGYTF.

The J gene is TRBJ1-3, the V gene TRBV6-5; D is undetermined. The CDR3 runs 16 residues. Trimming took 0 bases from V and 0 from J, leaving 9 bases between them. Per germline, CDR1 MNHEY and CDR2 SVGAGI. CDR3 DNA: TGTGCCAGCAGTTACTCCCAGGCTACCTCTGGAAACACCATATATTTT. It encodes CASSYSQATSGNTIYF.

V gene TRBV5-4 combines with J gene TRBJ2-3; 13 bases are shared with TRBD2. The CDR3 loop spans 18 amino acids. J was trimmed by 3 bases and V by 4 bases; bases with no gene match: 11. The germline V gene encodes CDR1 SGHNT and CDR2 YYREEE (reference sequence). CDR3 DNA sequence: TGTGCCAGCAGCCACGGAGGACTAGCGGGAGATAGAACAGATACGCAGTATTTT. Translation gives CASSHGGLAGDRTDTQYF.

This clone appeared once. This chain uses TRBV28 with TRBJ2-3; 11 positions agree with TRBD2. The CDR3 is 21 amino acids. V was clipped by 3 bases and J by 5 bases; unmatched bases: 22. Germline CDR1 and CDR2: MDHEN and SYDVKM. CDR3 sequence: CASSFLARAGVAGGRGDTQYF. The CDR3 coding sequence is TGTGCCAGCAGTTTTTTGGCGAGAGCAGGTGTAGCGGGAGGGCGGGGAGATACGCAGTATTTT.

This clone was recorded a few times. The rearrangement links TRBV7-2 to TRBJ1-4, with D maybe TRBD1 (5 bases). Germline CDR1 and CDR2: SGHTA and FQGNSA. Deletions cut 5 bases from V and 0 bases from J, with 13 bases between. This CDR3 contains 16 residues. The DNA of the CDR3 is TGTGCCAGCAGCACATACACGGGGGCAACTAATGAAAAACTGTTTTTT. Amino acids: CASSTYTGATNEKLFF.

The chain links TRBV7-2 to TRBJ1-6; a weak D match, TRBD1 (6 bases). The germline gives CDR1 SGHTA, CDR2 FQGNSA. V was clipped by 0 bases and J by 10 bases, with 16 bases between them. CDR3 size: 16 residues. The CDR3 DNA reads as TGTGCCAGCAGCTTAGCGGTGACAGGATCTTACTCACCCCTCCACTTT. Protein sequence: CASSLAVTGSYSPLHF.

This chain's CDR3 is CASRPMGGNEQFF. CDR3 in DNA: TGTGCCAGCAGACCGATGGGGGGAAATGAGCAGTTCTTC. The chain is built from TRBV14 and TRBJ2-1; a weak D match, TRBD2 (6 bases). The CDR3 sequence is 13 residues long. In germline, CDR1 is SGHDN, CDR2 FVKESK. Trimming took off 6 bases at V and 7 bases at J, with 13 bases between the two ends.

The CDR3 protein is CASSLGGGGTDTQYF. DNA for the CDR3: TGCGCCAGCAGCTTGGGGGGCGGAGGCACAGATACGCAGTATTTT. This chain links TRBV5-1 with TRBJ2-3; the D gene is possibly TRBD1 (5 bases). Trimming took off 0 bases at V and 1 base at J, with 9 bases between the two ends. Germline loops: CDR1 SGHRS, CDR2 YFSETQ. The CDR3 extends over 15 amino acids.

The chain is built from TRBV18 and TRBJ2-7; 7 nucleotides align to TRBD1. The V segment lost 6 bases and the J segment 2 bases; nucleotides outside the gene matches: 10. Per germline, CDR1 KGHSH and CDR2 LQKENI. This CDR3 contains 15 residues. The CDR3 sequence: CASSASGTVTYEQYF. CDR3 DNA: TGTGCCAGCTCGGCCTCCGGGACAGTAACCTACGAGCAGTACTTC.